This record covers a single T cell receptor (beta chain). This entry comes from a study of Graves' ophthalmopathy and Graves' hyperthyroidism. Beta-chain TCR CDR3 regions were amplified from RNA transcripts. First-round RT-PCR used HTBI primers; second-round multiplex PCR followed. TCRdb recomputed calls from the multiplex PCR reads with MiXCR, one row per CDR3 protein. The table includes hundreds of thousands of distinct CDR3 sequences, roughly two fifths detected once. Germline CDR1 reads ENHRY; CDR2 reads SYGVKD. Trimming removed 11 bases from V and 6 bases from J, with 17 bases in between. The CDR3 is 12 amino acids. Every ophthalmopathy donor presented moderate-to-severe activity, CAS ≥3, NOSPECS ≥4 and duration under 3 months.

J is TRBJ2-7 and V is TRBV10-3; D is uncertain. The clonotype comes from an adult man with Graves' ophthalmopathy. Sequences were obtained from peripheral blood. CDR3 DNA: TGTGCCGTGACGCACGAAGTGGGCGAGCAGTACTTC. Residues: CAVTHEVGEQYF.